This TCR beta chain originates from a study of T cells after posttransplantation cyclophosphamide. Germline V gene data show CDR1 as SEHNR and CDR2 as FQNEAQ (reference sequence). The CDR3 spans 15 residues. V shed 2 bases and J 4 bases; nucleotides not matched to a gene: 5. The data were produced by immunoSEQ multiplex PCR, yet TCRdb's version contains in-frame clones alone and is incomplete. The sample yields around 40,000 clones, about 92% seen once. Cyclophosphamide on days +3 and +4 followed busulfan-fludarabine conditioning and a marrow graft. This receptor was obtained from a male patient aged 55 to 69 who received an allogeneic stem cell transplant from a related donor and was CMV-positive. Some T cells may be provided by the graft donor. The chain combines TRBV7-9 with TRBJ2-3, with TRBD2 matching 8 bases. Here the sequenced sample was PBMCs, taken around 67 days after allogeneic stem cell transplant with posttransplant cyclophosphamide. For the CDR3, the DNA is TGTGCCAGCAGCTTATCAGCGGGGGACGCAGATACGCAGTATTTT. Its protein is CASSLSAGDADTQYF.